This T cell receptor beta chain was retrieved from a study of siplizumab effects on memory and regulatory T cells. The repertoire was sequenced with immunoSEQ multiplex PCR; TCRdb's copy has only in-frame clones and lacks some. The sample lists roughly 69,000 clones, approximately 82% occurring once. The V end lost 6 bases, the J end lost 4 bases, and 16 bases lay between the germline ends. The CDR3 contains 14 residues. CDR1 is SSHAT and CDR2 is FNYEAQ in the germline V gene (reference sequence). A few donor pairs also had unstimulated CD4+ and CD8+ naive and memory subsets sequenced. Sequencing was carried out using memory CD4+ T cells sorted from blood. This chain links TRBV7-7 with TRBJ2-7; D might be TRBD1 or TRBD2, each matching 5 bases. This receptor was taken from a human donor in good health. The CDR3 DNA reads TGTGCCAGCAGTGCCTCCGGGACGGCTTACGAGCAGTACTTC. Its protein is CASSASGTAYEQYF.